The subject of this entry is one T cell receptor beta chain. The data were obtained in a study of cytomegalovirus exposure and HLA in healthy donors. This PCR relied on a set of 60 Vbeta primers and 13 Jbeta primers. The data were produced by immunoSEQ multiplex PCR, yet TCRdb's version contains in-frame clones alone and is incomplete. The sample shows about 120,000 clones, 80% of them seen only once. Germline values: CDR1 ENHRY, CDR2 SYGVKD. This CDR3 spans 14 amino acids. The ends were cut back, 2 bases at V and 4 bases at J, with 11 bases in the middle. Sequencing input: PBMCs. This TCR derives from a female donor in good health and CMV-seropositive. V gene TRBV10-3 combines with J gene TRBJ1-1; D might be TRBD1 (6 bases). The chain's CDR3 is CAISEDRWGTEAFF. CDR3 DNA: TGTGCCATCAGTGAGGACAGGTGGGGCACTGAAGCTTTCTTT.